The present T cell receptor beta chain was sequenced within a study of patients and donors after allogeneic stem cell transplantation. This CDR3 region has 19 residues. Germline V gene lookup returns CDR1 LGHNA and CDR2 YSLEER. Unmatched junction bases numbered 15, after V lost 0 bases and J lost 6 bases. TCRdb reprocessed the RT-PCR reads via MiXCR and lists one record per CDR3 protein. The table records about 90,000 distinct CDR3 sequences, under 50% of them present only once. J is TRBJ2-2 and V is TRBV4-3, with 8 bases aligning to TRBD2. The TCR comes from a human donor who was either an allogeneic HSCT recipient or a stem cell or donor lymphocyte infusion donor (not recorded which). It is not recorded whose cells these are; they may come from a transplant donor. Specimen: blood, either unsorted or a sorted T cell fraction (not recorded which). The CDR3 nucleotides read TGCGCCAGCAGCCAAGAATGGGGAAGCGGGAGTATATTGGCCGGGGAGCTGTTTTTT. Translated, it gives CASSQEWGSGSILAGELFF.